These 28 T cell receptor beta chains were sequenced from one sample in a study of T cell changes during pregnancy in multiple sclerosis. This table comes from immunoSEQ multiplex PCR, and its TCRdb copy is limited to in-frame clones, with some not included. The sample shows over 45,000 clones, about 88% of them seen only once. The starting material was CD4+ T cells from peripheral blood mononuclear cells, obtained in the third trimester of pregnancy. The receptors shown here come from a female donor with multiple sclerosis, enrolled in a pregnancy study.

V usage is TRBV6-5 and J usage is TRBJ1-1; 9 nucleotides match TRBD1. V was clipped by 5 bases and J by 1 base; unmatched bases: 2. The CDR3 has 14 amino acids. The germline V gene encodes CDR1 MNHEY and CDR2 SVGAGI. The CDR3 is CASSPGQGNTEAFF. CDR3 bases: TGTGCCAGCAGTCCGGGACAGGGGAACACTGAAGCTTTCTTT.

This clone was recorded once. In the same sample, other DNA sequences code for this CDR3. The chain links TRBV18 to TRBJ1-5; tentative D call: TRBD1 (5 bases). V dropped 3 bases and J dropped 4 bases, with 10 bases sitting between them. The CDR3 contains 14 residues. Germline values: CDR1 KGHSH, CDR2 LQKENI. The CDR3 bases are TGTGCCAGCTCACCGGGGCAGGGAAATCAGCCCCAGCATTTT. This sequence encodes CASSPGQGNQPQHF.

The rearrangement uses TRBV27 and TRBJ1-1; 9 positions match TRBD1. Germline V CDR1 and CDR2: MNHEY, SMNVEV (reference sequence). The CDR3 totals 17 residues. J was trimmed by 2 bases and V by 6 bases; bases with no gene match: 13. CDR3 sequence: CASSPPGTGSYNTEAFF. The CDR3 DNA follows: TGTGCCAGCAGCCCACCCGGGACAGGGTCCTATAACACTGAAGCTTTCTTT.

CDR3 amino acids: CASSSLAGNLYNEQFF. The CDR3 DNA reads as TGTGCCAGCAGCTCCCTAGCGGGGAACCTCTACAATGAGCAGTTCTTC. This sequence joins TRBV9 and TRBJ2-1; 9 bases line up with TRBD2. V trimming: 4 bases; J trimming: 3 bases; junction bases outside the gene matches: 8. The CDR3 runs to 16 residues. Germline CDR1 and CDR2: SGDLS and YYNGEE.

Only one count was recorded for this clone. In nucleotides, the CDR3 is TGTGCCAGCAGCAGAGGTAGCGGGGGGAACACAGATACGCAGTATTTT. The encoded protein is CASSRGSGGNTDTQYF. The chain has TRBV7-2 and TRBJ2-3; TRBD2 matches at 10 bases. This CDR3 has 16 amino acids. V lost 5 bases, J lost 2 bases, and 7 bases stayed unmatched. Germline V gives CDR1 SGHTA, CDR2 FQGNSA. Together with reference TRBV7-2 and TRBJ2-3, the CDR3 gives the full variable domain: GAGVSQSPSNKVTEKGKDVELRCDPISGHTALYWYRQSLGQGLEFLIYFQGNSAPDKSGLPSDRFSAERTGGSVSTLTIQRTQQEDSAVYLCASSRGSGGNTDTQYFGPGTRLTVL.

V is TRBV6-5 and J is TRBJ1-1, with 9 nucleotides matching TRBD1. The CDR3 contains 12 residues. CDR1 and CDR2 from the germline V gene are MNHEY and SVGAGI. Losses at the gene ends were 10 bases for V and 6 bases for J; bases not matched to a gene: 6. In nucleotides, the CDR3 is TGTGCCACTGGGAACAGGGGGCCTGAAGCTTTCTTT. Its translation: CATGNRGPEAFF.

J is TRBJ1-1 and V is TRBV7-9; tentatively, D is TRBD1 (6 bases). V shed 6 bases and J shed 5 bases, with 13 bases lying between them. The CDR3 covers 13 residues. CDR1 is SEHNR, CDR2 FQNEAQ, per germline (reference sequence). CDR3 sequence: CASSSVGQTEAFF. CDR3 DNA: TGTGCCAGCAGTTCCGTCGGACAGACTGAAGCTTTCTTT.

The chain couples TRBV15 to TRBJ1-2; D may be TRBD1 (6 bases). The V end was cut by 3 bases, the J end by 1 base, with 12 bases between. Germline CDR1 is LNHNV and CDR2 is YYDKDF (reference sequence). This CDR3 is built from 15 residues. DNA of the CDR3: TGTGCCACCAGCAGGCCTCAGGGGTTTAACTATGGCTACACCTTC. Translating it yields CATSRPQGFNYGYTF.

CDR3: CASTKTGGLDYGYTF. In DNA form, the CDR3 reads TGTGCCAGTACCAAGACAGGGGGCTTGGACTATGGCTACACCTTC. This chain uses TRBV19 with TRBJ1-2, with 10 positions matching TRBD1. V was clipped by 7 bases and J by 3 bases; unmatched bases: 8. The CDR3 runs to 15 residues. Germline assignment: CDR1 LNHDA and CDR2 SQIVND (reference sequence).

This rearrangement joins TRBV20-1 to TRBJ2-7; D might be TRBD1 (6 bases). CDR1 and CDR2 (germline): DFQATT, SNEGSKA (reference sequence). The CDR3 is 11 residues long. V was pared by 5 bases and J by 2 bases, with 7 bases between. CDR3 nucleotides: TGCAGTGCTGGGACAACCTACGAGCAGTACTTC. Residues: CSAGTTYEQYF.

This sequence joins TRBV14 and TRBJ1-2; D is undetermined. Germline V gene data show CDR1 as SGHDN and CDR2 as FVKESK. This CDR3 is 13 amino acids long. V shed 0 bases and J shed 4 bases, with 6 bases lying between them. In DNA, the CDR3 is TGTGCCAGCAGCCAAGAAACCAGCTATGGCTACACCTTC. This translates into CASSQETSYGYTF.

Only one count was recorded for this clone. This rearrangement joins TRBV7-6 to TRBJ2-1, with 10 nucleotides matching TRBD2. V was pared by 1 base and J by 0 bases, with 6 bases of the junction left unmatched. Germline CDR1 SGHVS, CDR2 FNYEAQ. The CDR3 totals 18 residues. The CDR3 spells CASSLEAPSGSSYNEQFF. DNA for the CDR3: TGTGCCAGCAGCTTAGAGGCCCCTAGCGGGAGCTCCTACAATGAGCAGTTCTTC.

The rearrangement links TRBV10-2 to TRBJ1-2; a possible D gene is TRBD1 (6 bases). Germline-derived CDR1 and CDR2 are WSHSY and SAAADI. V was clipped by 0 bases and J by 4 bases, with 12 bases between them. The CDR3 extends over 15 amino acids. Written as DNA, the CDR3 is TGCGCCAGCAGTGAGTCTAGTGGACAGATCTATGGCTACACCTTC. Protein product: CASSESSGQIYGYTF.

The V and J genes are TRBV27 and TRBJ2-2, with 7 bases matching TRBD1. Germline CDR1 reads MNHEY; CDR2 reads SMNVEV (reference sequence). J gave up 2 bases and V 6 bases, and 12 bases lay outside the gene matches. CDR3 length: 17 residues. CDR3: CASRNPTGSYNTGELFF. CDR3 in DNA: TGTGCCAGCAGAAATCCGACAGGGAGTTACAACACCGGGGAGCTGTTTTTT.

J is TRBJ2-7 and V is TRBV19, with a weak D call TRBD1 (6 bases). Germline V gives CDR1 LNHDA, CDR2 SQIVND (reference sequence). This CDR3 has 14 residues. The V end lost 1 base, the J end lost 6 bases, and 13 bases lay between the germline ends. Here the CDR3 DNA reads TGTGCCAGTAGTATAGGGGGGCCAGGGGTCGAGCAGTACTTC. It codes for CASSIGGPGVEQYF.

The rearrangement uses TRBV10-3 and TRBJ1-4; the match to TRBD1 covers 10 bases. Germline V gives CDR1 ENHRY, CDR2 SYGVKD. V lost 2 bases to trimming and J lost 6 bases; unmatched junction nucleotides: 6. The CDR3 runs to 16 residues. In nucleotides, the CDR3 is TGTGCCATCAGTGAGGGGACAGGGGCAAAGCATGAAAAACTGTTTTTT. Encoded protein: CAISEGTGAKHEKLFF.

This chain links TRBV5-1 with TRBJ2-5; D is unclear. Germline V lookup: CDR1 SGHRS, CDR2 YFSETQ. Trimming took off 0 bases at V and 5 bases at J, with 8 bases between the two ends. The CDR3 totals 13 residues. CDR3 in DNA: TGCGCCAGCAGCTTGGATCTGAGGGAGACCCAGTACTTC. Translated: CASSLDLRETQYF.

With respect to this clone: One junction end disagrees with the germline gene, perhaps due to a read error. The chain employs TRBV30 and TRBJ1-2, with D uncertain. Per germline, CDR1 GTSNPN and CDR2 SVGIG (reference sequence). This CDR3 region has 13 residues. This CDR3 reads CVWSPIPVYGYTF. CDR3 nucleotide sequence: TGTGTCTGGAGCCCTATTCCGGTGTATGGCTACACCTTC.

CDR3 nucleotides: TGTGCCAGTAATTTGGGACCCCCAGGGGGCGGGACTGAAGCTTTCTTT. Translating gives CASNLGPPGGGTEAFF. V is TRBV19 and J is TRBJ1-1, with TRBD1 matching over 8 bases. The CDR3 spans 16 residues. Germline CDR1 and CDR2: LNHDA and SQIVND (reference sequence). Unmatched junction bases numbered 15, after V lost 7 bases and J lost 5 bases.

This clone has just a few counts. This sequence joins TRBV2 and TRBJ2-5; 9 nucleotides match TRBD1. The V segment lost 6 bases and the J segment 4 bases; nucleotides outside the gene matches: 9. The CDR3 runs to 15 residues. CDR1 and CDR2 (germline): SNHLY, FYNNEI. The CDR3 region has the DNA TGTGCCAGCAGCCAGGGACAGGGCTCTGGAGAGACCCAGTACTTC. This gives the protein CASSQGQGSGETQYF.

The rearrangement links TRBV7-6 to TRBJ1-6, with D possibly being TRBD1 (6 bases). V lost 4 bases and J lost 7, with 8 bases in between. CDR3 length: 13 amino acids. The V gene's germline CDR1 is SGHVS and CDR2 FNYEAQ. In nucleotides, the CDR3 is TGTGCCAGCAGCTCCCAGGGGAATTCACCCCTCCACTTT. Residues: CASSSQGNSPLHF. The full variable domain, with the rest looked up from reference TRBV7-6 and TRBJ1-6, is GAGVSQSPRYKVTKRGQDVALRCDPISGHVSLYWYRQALGQGPEFLTYFNYEAQQDKSGLPNDRFSAERPEGSISTLTIQRTEQRDSAMYRCASSSQGNSPLHFGNGTRLTVT.

The V call is TRBV6-5, the J call TRBJ2-2; D call uncertain. The CDR3 contains 14 residues. Deletions cut 2 bases from V and 4 bases from J, with 8 bases between. CDR1 and CDR2 from the germline V gene are MNHEY and SVGAGI. The CDR3 bases are TGTGCCAGCAGTTACGTTGTCGGCACCGGGGAGCTGTTTTTT. Its protein product is CASSYVVGTGELFF.

The gene calls are TRBV18 and TRBJ1-3; D perhaps matches TRBD1 (6 bases). The CDR3 extends over 16 amino acids. V was trimmed by 3 bases and J by 1 base, leaving 13 bases between them. Looked up from germline, CDR1 is KGHSH and CDR2 is LQKENI. This CDR3 reads CASSPSSTGSGNTIYF. DNA of the CDR3: TGTGCCAGCTCACCGTCGTCGACAGGTTCTGGAAACACCATATATTTT.

This clone showed up just once. The chain joins TRBV30 to TRBJ2-7, with TRBD1 identical over 8 bases. V lost 1 base, J lost 5 bases, and 1 base stayed unmatched. Germline CDR1 and CDR2: GTSNPN and SVGIG (reference sequence). The CDR3 is 12 amino acids. CDR3 DNA sequence: TGTGCCTGGAGTGCGGACAGGGACGAGCAGTACTTC. It is translated as CAWSADRDEQYF.

This clone was detected only once. The genes are TRBV2 and TRBJ2-3; 14 bases map to TRBD2. Germline V gene data show CDR1 as SNHLY and CDR2 as FYNNEI. The CDR3 covers 14 residues. The junction had 4 bases not matched to a gene; V was cut back by 10 bases and J by 4 bases. Here the CDR3 DNA reads TGTGCCACTAGACTAGCGGGAGGGTCAGATACGCAGTATTTT. Translated: CATRLAGGSDTQYF.

The genes are TRBV30 and TRBJ2-7; 7 bases are shared with TRBD1. Germline V gene sequence: CDR1 GTSNPN, CDR2 SVGIG (reference sequence). V shed 2 bases, J shed 7 bases, and the junction held 8 bases outside the gene matches. The CDR3 is made up of 13 amino acids. This CDR3 is CAWSHTGAREQYF. The DNA for the CDR3 is TGTGCCTGGAGTCACACAGGGGCGAGGGAGCAGTACTTC.

In DNA form, the CDR3 reads TGTGCCAGCAGCCGCCTAGACAGGGGATATGGCTACACCTTC. Protein product: CASSRLDRGYGYTF. V is TRBV14 and J is TRBJ1-2, with 8 bases lining up with TRBD1. V lost 4 bases to trimming and J lost 5 bases; unmatched junction nucleotides: 6. The CDR3 covers 14 residues. CDR1 is SGHDN and CDR2 is FVKESK in the germline V gene.

The chain combines TRBV27 with TRBJ1-1; TRBD1 is a possible D gene (5 bases). This CDR3 has 15 amino acids. Trimming removed 4 bases at V and 1 base at J, with 13 bases between. In germline, CDR1 is MNHEY, CDR2 SMNVEV (reference sequence). The CDR3 coding sequence is TGTGCCAGCAGTTCTCGACAGAGGCAGAACACTGAAGCTTTCTTT. Translation: CASSSRQRQNTEAFF.